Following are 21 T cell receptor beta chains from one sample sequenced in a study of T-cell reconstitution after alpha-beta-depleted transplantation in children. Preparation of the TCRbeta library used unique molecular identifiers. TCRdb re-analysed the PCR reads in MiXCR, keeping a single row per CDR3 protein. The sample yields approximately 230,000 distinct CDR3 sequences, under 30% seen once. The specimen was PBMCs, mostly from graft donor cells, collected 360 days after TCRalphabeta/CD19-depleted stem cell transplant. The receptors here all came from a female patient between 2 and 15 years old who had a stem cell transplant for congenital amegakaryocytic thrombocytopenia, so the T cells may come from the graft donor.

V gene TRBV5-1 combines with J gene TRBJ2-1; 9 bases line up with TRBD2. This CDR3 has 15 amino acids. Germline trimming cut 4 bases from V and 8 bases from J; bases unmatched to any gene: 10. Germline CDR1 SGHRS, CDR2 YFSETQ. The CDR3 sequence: CASSPDGTSLYEQFF. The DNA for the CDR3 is TGCGCCAGCAGCCCAGACGGGACTAGCCTCTATGAGCAGTTCTTC.

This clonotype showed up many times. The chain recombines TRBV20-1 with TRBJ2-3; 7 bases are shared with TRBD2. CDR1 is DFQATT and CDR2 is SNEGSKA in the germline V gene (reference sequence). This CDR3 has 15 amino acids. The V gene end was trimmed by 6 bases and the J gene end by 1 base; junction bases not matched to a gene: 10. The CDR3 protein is CSAHERGKRTDTQYF. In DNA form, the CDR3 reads TGCAGTGCGCATGAGCGGGGTAAACGCACAGATACGCAGTATTTT.

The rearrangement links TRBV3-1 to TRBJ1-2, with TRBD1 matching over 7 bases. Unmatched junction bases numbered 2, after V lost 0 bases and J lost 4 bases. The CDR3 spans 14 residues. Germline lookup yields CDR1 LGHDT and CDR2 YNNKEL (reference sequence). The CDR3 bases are TGTGCCAGCAGCCAAGACCCAGGGGGCTATGGCTACACCTTC. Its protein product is CASSQDPGGYGYTF. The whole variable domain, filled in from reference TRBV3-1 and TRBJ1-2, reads DTAVSQTPKYLVTQMGNDKSIKCEQNLGHDTMYWYKQDSKKFLKIMFSYNNKELIINETVPNRFSPKSPDKAHLNLHINSLELGDSAVYFCASSQDPGGYGYTFGSGTRLTVV.

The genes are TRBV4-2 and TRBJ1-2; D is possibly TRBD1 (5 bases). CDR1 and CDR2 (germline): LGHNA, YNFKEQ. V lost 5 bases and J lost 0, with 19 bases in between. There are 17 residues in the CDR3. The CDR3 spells CASSYWQGGVSNYGYTF. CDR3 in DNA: TGTGCCAGCAGCTATTGGCAGGGAGGGGTTTCTAACTATGGCTACACCTTC.

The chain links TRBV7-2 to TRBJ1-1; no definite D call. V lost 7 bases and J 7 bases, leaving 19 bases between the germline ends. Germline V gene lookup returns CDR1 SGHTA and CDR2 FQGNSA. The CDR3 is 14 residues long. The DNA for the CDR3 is TGTGCCAGCACCAATGTCCAGCTAACACGTGAAGCTTTCTTT. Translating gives CASTNVQLTREAFF. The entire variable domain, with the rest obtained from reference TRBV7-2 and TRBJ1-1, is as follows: GAGVSQSPSNKVTEKGKDVELRCDPISGHTALYWYRQSLGQGLEFLIYFQGNSAPDKSGLPSDRFSAERTGGSVSTLTIQRTQQEDSAVYLCASTNVQLTREAFFGQGTRLTVV.

This chain's CDR3 is CASGGNTIYF. The CDR3 region has the DNA TGCGCCAGCGGGGGAAACACCATATATTTT. V and J are TRBV4-1 and TRBJ1-3; D remains ambiguous. V gave up 8 bases and J gave up 4 bases, with 3 bases separating them. The germline gives CDR1 MGHRA, CDR2 YSYEKL. The length of the CDR3 is 10 residues.

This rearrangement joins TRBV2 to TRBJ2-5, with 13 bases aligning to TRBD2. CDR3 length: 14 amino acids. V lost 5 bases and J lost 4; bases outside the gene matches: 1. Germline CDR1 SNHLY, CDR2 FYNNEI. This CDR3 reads CASSRLAGGETQYF. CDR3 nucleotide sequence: TGTGCCAGCAGTCGACTAGCGGGAGGAGAGACCCAGTACTTC. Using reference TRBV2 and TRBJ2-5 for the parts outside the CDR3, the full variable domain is EPEVTQTPSHQVTQMGQEVILRCVPISNHLYFYWYRQILGQKVEFLVSFYNNEISEKSEIFDDQFSVERPDGSNFTLKIRSTKLEDSAMYFCASSRLAGGETQYFGPGTRLLVL.

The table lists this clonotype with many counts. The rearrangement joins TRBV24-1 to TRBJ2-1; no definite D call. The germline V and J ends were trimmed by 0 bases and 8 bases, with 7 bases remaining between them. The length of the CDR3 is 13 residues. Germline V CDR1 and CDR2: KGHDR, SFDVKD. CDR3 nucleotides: TGTGCCACCAGTGATTTGCGGTTTGATGAGCAGTTCTTC. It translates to CATSDLRFDEQFF.

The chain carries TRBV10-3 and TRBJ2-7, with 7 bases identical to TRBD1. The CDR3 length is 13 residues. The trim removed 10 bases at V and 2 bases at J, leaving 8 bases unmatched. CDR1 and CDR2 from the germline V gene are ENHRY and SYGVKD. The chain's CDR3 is CATVGDSTYEQYF. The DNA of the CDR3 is TGTGCCACCGTCGGGGACAGCACCTACGAGCAGTACTTC.

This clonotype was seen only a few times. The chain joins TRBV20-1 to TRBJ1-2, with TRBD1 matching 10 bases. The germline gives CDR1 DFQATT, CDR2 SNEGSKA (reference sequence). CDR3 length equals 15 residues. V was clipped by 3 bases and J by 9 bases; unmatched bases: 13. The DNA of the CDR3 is TGCAGTGCTAGTTCTATTCCAGGACAGGGGGATCGCTACACCTTC. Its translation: CSASSIPGQGDRYTF.

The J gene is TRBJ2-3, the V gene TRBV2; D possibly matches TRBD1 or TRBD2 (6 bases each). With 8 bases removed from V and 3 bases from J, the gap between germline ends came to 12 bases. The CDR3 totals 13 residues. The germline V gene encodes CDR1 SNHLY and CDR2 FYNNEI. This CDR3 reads CASVRGETDTQYF. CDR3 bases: TGTGCCAGCGTGAGGGGGGAAACAGATACGCAGTATTTT.

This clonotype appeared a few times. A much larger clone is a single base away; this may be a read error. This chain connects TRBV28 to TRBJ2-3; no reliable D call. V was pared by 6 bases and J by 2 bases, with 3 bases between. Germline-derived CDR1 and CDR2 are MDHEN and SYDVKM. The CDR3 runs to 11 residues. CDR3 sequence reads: CASRLTDTQYF. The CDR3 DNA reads TGTGCCAGCAGGCTCACAGATACGCAGTATTTT. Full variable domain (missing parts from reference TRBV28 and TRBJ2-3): DVKVTQSSRYLVKRTGEKVFLECVQDMDHENMFWYRQDPGLGLRLIYFSYDVKMKEKGDIPEGYSVSREKKERFSLILESASTNQTSMYLCASRLTDTQYFGPGTRLTVL.

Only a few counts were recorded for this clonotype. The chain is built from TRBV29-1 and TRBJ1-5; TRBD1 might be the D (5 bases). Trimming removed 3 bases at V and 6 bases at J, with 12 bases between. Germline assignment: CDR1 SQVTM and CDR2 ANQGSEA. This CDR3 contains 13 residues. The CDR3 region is CSVELAQGQPQHF. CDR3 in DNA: TGCAGCGTTGAGTTAGCCCAGGGTCAGCCCCAGCATTTT.

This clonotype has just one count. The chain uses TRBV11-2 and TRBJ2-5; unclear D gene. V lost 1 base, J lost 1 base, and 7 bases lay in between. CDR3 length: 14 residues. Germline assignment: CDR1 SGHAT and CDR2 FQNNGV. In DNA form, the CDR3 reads TGTGCCAGCAGCTTAGGCTGGGTCCAAGAGACCCAGTACTTC. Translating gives CASSLGWVQETQYF. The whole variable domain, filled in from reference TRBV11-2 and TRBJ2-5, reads EAGVAQSPRYKIIEKRQSVAFWCNPISGHATLYWYQQILGQGPKLLIQFQNNGVVDDSQLPKDRFSAERLKGVDSTLKIQPAKLEDSAVYLCASSLGWVQETQYFGPGTRLLVL.

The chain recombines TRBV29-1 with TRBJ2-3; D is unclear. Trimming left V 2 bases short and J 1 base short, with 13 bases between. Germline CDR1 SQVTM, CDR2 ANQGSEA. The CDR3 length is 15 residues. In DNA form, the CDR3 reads TGCAGCGTTGAATCTCGGGCCGTCGGCACAGATACGCAGTATTTT. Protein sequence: CSVESRAVGTDTQYF.

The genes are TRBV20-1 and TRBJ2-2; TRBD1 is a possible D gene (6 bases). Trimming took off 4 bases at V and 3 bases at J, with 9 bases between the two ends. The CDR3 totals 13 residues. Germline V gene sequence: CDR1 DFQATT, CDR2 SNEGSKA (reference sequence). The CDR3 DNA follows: TGCAGTGCTAACAGGGTAGACACCGGGGAGCTGTTTTTT. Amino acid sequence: CSANRVDTGELFF.

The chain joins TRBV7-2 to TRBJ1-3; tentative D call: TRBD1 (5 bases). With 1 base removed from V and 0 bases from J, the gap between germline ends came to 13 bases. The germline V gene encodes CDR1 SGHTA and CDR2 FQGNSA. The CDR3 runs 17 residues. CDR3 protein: CASSLGGAGNSGNTIYF. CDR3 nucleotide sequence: TGTGCCAGCAGCTTAGGAGGGGCAGGGAACTCTGGAAACACCATATATTTT.

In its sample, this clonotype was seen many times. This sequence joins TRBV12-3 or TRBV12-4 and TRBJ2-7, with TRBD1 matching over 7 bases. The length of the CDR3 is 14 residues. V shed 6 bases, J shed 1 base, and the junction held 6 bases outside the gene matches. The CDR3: CASRGQQGSYEQYF. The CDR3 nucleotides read TGTGCCAGCAGGGGGCAACAGGGGTCCTACGAGCAGTACTTC.

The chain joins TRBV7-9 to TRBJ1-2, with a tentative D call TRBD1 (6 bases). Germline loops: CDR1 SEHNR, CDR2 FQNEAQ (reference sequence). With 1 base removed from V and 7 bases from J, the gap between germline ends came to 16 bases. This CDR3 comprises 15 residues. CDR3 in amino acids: CASSLVMGAAAGYTF. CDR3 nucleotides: TGTGCCAGCAGCTTAGTGATGGGGGCGGCGGCTGGCTACACCTTC. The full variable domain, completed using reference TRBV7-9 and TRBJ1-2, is DTGVSQNPRHKITKRGQNVTFRCDPISEHNRLYWYRQTLGQGPEFLTYFQNEAQLEKSRLLSDRFSAERPKGSFSTLEIQRTEQGDSAMYLCASSLVMGAAAGYTFGSGTRLTVV.

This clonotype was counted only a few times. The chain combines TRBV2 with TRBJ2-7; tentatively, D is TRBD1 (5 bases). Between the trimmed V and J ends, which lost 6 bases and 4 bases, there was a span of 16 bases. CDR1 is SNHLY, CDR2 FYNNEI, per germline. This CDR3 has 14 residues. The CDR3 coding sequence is TGTGCCAGCAGAGGCCAGGGTGTCGGGTACGAGCAGTACTTC. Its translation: CASRGQGVGYEQYF.

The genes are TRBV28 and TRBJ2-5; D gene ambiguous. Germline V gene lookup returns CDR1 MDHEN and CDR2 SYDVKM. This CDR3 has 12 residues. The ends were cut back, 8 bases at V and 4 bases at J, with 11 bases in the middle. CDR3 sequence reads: CASGLSRETQYF. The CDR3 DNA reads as TGTGCCAGCGGGCTCTCCCGAGAGACCCAGTACTTC.